Listed here are 3 T cell receptor beta chains from one sample, sequenced in a study of blood T cell repertoires in COVID-19. Using immunoSEQ multiplex PCR, the repertoire was profiled, and TCRdb retains in-frame clones only, with some absent. The table has 200,000 or so clones, about nine tenths seen once; the top ten hold around 3.5%. The sample was PBMCs or T cells enriched from blood (not recorded which). These receptors were obtained from a woman aged 40 to 50 with acute COVID-19.

The chain recombines TRBV5-4 with TRBJ1-2; 9 bases match TRBD1. In germline, CDR1 is SGHNT, CDR2 YYREEE (reference sequence). V trimming: 4 bases; J trimming: 0 bases; junction bases outside the gene matches: 4. The CDR3 runs to 15 residues. In DNA form, the CDR3 reads TGTGCCAGCAGCCCCCGGGACAGGGCTAACTATGGCTACACCTTC. This encodes CASSPRDRANYGYTF.

The chain couples TRBV5-4 to TRBJ1-5; D ambiguous. Trimming removed 3 bases from V and 4 bases from J, with 5 bases in between. The germline V gene encodes CDR1 SGHNT and CDR2 YYREEE (reference sequence). This CDR3 contains 12 residues. The CDR3 DNA sequence: TGTGCCAGCAGCTCCCCGAATCAGCCCCAGCATTTT. Its translation is CASSSPNQPQHF.

This sequence joins TRBV9 and TRBJ2-2; 7 nucleotides match TRBD1. V lost 0 bases, J lost 4 bases, and 6 bases stayed unmatched. Per the germline V gene, CDR1 is SGDLS and CDR2 is YYNGEE. The CDR3 has 16 residues. The CDR3 bases are TGTGCCAGCAGCGTAGTGGACAGGCTGGCCACCGGGGAGCTGTTTTTT. Amino acids: CASSVVDRLATGELFF.